The source of this T cell receptor (beta chain) is a study of vaccination effects on CD4 cells after COVID-19. CDR1 and CDR2 from the germline V gene are SGHRS and YFSETQ. V was trimmed by 2 bases and J by 0 bases, leaving 1 base between them. There are 12 residues in the CDR3. This clone was counted a single time. Its antigen is unknown. TCRdb's table, derived via immunoSEQ multiplex PCR, lists solely in-frame clones and lacks some. The table records around 83,000 clones, approximately 81% of them present only once. Sequencing in the ViraFEST assay came after antigen-specific CD4+ T cells had been expanded with viral peptide pools, which were used to stimulate PBMC. Once cultured for 10 to 11 days, the cells underwent separation to obtain CD4+ T cells.

The chain links TRBV5-1 to TRBJ2-3; no reliable D call. Sequencing used CD4+ T cells from PBMCs cultured with HCoV-229E spike peptides, obtained before COVID-19 vaccination. The origin of this receptor is a human donor who received a COVID-19 vaccine. In nucleotides, the CDR3 is TGCGCCAGCAGCTTTAGCACAGATACGCAGTATTTT. Translating it yields CASSFSTDTQYF.